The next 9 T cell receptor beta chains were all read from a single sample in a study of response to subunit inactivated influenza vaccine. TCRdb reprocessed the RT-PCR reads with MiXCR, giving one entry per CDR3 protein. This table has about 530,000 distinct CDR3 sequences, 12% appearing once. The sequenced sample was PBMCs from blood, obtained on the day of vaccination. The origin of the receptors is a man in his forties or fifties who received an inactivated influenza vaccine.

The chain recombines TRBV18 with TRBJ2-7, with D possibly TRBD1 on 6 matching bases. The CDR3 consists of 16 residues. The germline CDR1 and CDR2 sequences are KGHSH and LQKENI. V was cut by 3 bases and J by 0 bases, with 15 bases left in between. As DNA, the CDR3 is TGTGCCAGCTCACCGCCCCGAGGGGGAGACTCCTACGAGCAGTACTTC. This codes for CASSPPRGGDSYEQYF.

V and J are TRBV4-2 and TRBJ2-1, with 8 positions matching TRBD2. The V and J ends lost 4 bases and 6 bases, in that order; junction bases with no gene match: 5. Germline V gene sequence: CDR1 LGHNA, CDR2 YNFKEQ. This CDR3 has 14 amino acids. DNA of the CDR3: TGTGCCAGCAGCCCCAGCGGGAGCTTCAATGAGCAGTTCTTC. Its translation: CASSPSGSFNEQFF.

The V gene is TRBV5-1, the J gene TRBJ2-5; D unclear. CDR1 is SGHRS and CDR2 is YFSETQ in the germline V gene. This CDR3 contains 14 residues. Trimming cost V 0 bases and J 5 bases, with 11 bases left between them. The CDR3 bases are TGCGCCAGCAGCTTGGGGGCCGCCGGCGAGACCCAGTACTTC. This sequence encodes CASSLGAAGETQYF.

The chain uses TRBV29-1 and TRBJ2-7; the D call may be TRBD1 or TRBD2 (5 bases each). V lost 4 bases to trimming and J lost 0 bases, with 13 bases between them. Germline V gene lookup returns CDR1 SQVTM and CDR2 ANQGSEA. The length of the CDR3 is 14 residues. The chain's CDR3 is CSVAPGRSSYEQYF. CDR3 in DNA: TGCAGCGTTGCCCCGGGACGGAGCTCCTACGAGCAGTACTTC.

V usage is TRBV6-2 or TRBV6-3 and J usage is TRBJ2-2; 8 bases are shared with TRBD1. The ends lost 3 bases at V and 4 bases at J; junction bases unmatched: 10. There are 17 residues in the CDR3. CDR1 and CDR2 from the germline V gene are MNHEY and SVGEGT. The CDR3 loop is CASSYPSRGRVTGELFF. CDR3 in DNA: TGTGCCAGCAGTTATCCTTCCAGGGGGCGCGTCACCGGGGAGCTGTTTTTT.

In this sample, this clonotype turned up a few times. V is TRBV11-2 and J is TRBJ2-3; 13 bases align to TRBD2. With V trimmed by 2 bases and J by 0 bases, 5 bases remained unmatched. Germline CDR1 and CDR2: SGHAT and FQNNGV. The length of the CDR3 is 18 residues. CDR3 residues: CASSLRGTSGVSTDTQYF. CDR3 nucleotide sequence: TGTGCCAGCAGCTTACGGGGGACTAGCGGGGTTAGCACAGATACGCAGTATTTT.

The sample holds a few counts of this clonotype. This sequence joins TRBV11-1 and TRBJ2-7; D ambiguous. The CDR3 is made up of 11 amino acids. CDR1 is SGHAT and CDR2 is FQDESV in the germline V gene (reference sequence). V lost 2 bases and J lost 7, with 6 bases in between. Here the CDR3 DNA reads TGTGCCAGCAGCTTAACATTTGAGCAGTACTTC. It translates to CASSLTFEQYF.

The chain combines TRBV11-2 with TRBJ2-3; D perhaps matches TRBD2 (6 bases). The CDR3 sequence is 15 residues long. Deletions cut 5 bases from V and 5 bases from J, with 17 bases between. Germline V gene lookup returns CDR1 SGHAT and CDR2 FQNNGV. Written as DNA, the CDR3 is TGTGCCAGCAGCCCAGATGGGGCAGCGGGAGATACGCAGTATTTT. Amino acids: CASSPDGAAGDTQYF.

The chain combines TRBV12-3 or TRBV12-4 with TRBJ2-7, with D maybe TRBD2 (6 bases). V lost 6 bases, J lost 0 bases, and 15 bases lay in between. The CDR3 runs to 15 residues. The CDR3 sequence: CASSRGLLFSYEQYF. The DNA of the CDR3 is TGTGCCAGCAGCCGTGGACTACTTTTCTCCTACGAGCAGTACTTC.